What follows is one T cell receptor (beta chain) and its context. What it binds is unknown. This entry is derived from a study of memory B cells and T cells in multiple sclerosis. Using immunoSEQ multiplex PCR, the repertoire was profiled, and TCRdb retains in-frame clones only, with some absent. The table lists over 35,000 clones, approximately 80% of them singletons. The V gene lost 2 bases and the J gene lost 0 bases, with 13 bases spanning the gap. The CDR3 contains 16 residues. CDR1 and CDR2 from the germline V gene are SGHTA and FQGNSA. CFSE-dim autoproliferating and CFSE-high non-proliferating T cells from unstimulated culture were sequenced separately. Approximately 5x10^7 CFSE-labeled PBMCs were cultured 6 to 7 days unstimulated, then replicate wells were pooled. Without exogenous stimuli, roughly 0.5 uM CFSE-labeled PBMCs were cultured serum-free. Study conclusions and caveats: Shared clonotype counts depended on differing compartment clone-set sizes and were normalized.

Sequencing used PBMCs from blood kept in culture. The receptor was isolated from a human donor with multiple sclerosis. The rearrangement joins TRBV7-2 to TRBJ2-5; the D gene is possibly TRBD1 (6 bases). Written as DNA, the CDR3 is TGTGCCAGCAGCTTAAGTCCAGGGGCGGACCAAGAGACCCAGTACTTC. This translates into CASSLSPGADQETQYF.